This passage covers 21 T cell receptor beta chains from one sample sequenced in a study of beta chain features in type 1 diabetes. Sequencing targeted expressed TCRB transcripts, as all isolated RNA had been reverse transcribed. Repertoires were generated with immunoSEQ multiplex PCR, while TCRdb's copy carries only in-frame clones and drops some. The data contain some 240,000 clones, roughly 10% of them singletons. The sequenced sample consisted of central memory CD4+ T cells from blood. Every receptor here comes from a man aged 18 to 35 in good health.

The chain uses TRBV15 and TRBJ1-4; possible D gene TRBD1, 6 bases. The V end lost 0 bases, the J end lost 5 bases, and 13 bases lay between the germline ends. The CDR3 extends over 16 amino acids. Per germline, CDR1 LNHNV and CDR2 YYDKDF (reference sequence). In nucleotides, the CDR3 is TGTGCCACCAGCAGAGATCACAGGGCCGAAAATGAAAAACTGTTTTTT. Residues: CATSRDHRAENEKLFF. Complete variable domain (other parts from reference TRBV15 and TRBJ1-4): DAMVIQNPRYQVTQFGKPVTLSCSQTLNHNVMYWYQQKSSQAPKLLFHYYDKDFNNEADTPDNFQSRRPNTSFCFLDIRSPGLGDTAMYLCATSRDHRAENEKLFFGSGTQLSVL.

This clone has at least ten counts. This rearrangement joins TRBV4-1 to TRBJ2-4; 8 bases are shared with TRBD2. V dropped 1 base and J dropped 3; count of bases not matched to a gene: 11. Germline V CDR1 and CDR2: MGHRA, YSYEKL. This CDR3 spans 18 amino acids. The CDR3: CASSQGGQRELGKNIQYF. CDR3 nucleotide sequence: TGCGCCAGCAGCCAAGGAGGGCAGCGGGAGTTGGGCAAAAACATTCAGTACTTC.

A few counts support this clone. The identical CDR3 is also encoded by other nucleotide sequences in the sample. The gene calls are TRBV7-9 and TRBJ1-2, with 8 bases that match TRBD1. The CDR3 contains 13 residues. CDR1 and CDR2 from the germline V gene are SEHNR and FQNEAQ (reference sequence). The junction had 1 base not matched to a gene; V was cut back by 0 bases and J by 7 bases. The CDR3 reads CASSLAGTGGYTF. The DNA for the CDR3 is TGTGCCAGCAGCTTAGCCGGGACAGGTGGCTACACCTTC.

This clone was recorded once. In the same sample, other DNA sequences code for this CDR3. This chain connects TRBV4-2 to TRBJ2-2; D is uncertain. Looked up from germline, CDR1 is LGHNA and CDR2 is YNFKEQ. CDR3 length: 14 residues. V dropped 0 bases and J dropped 4 bases, with 6 bases sitting between them. CDR3 region: CASSQERGTGELFF. Written as DNA, the CDR3 is TGTGCCAGCAGCCAAGAACGCGGCACCGGGGAGCTGTTTTTT.

The chain recombines TRBV14 with TRBJ2-7; perhaps TRBD1 as D (6 bases). Trimming pared 5 bases from V and 5 bases from J, leaving 16 bases between. This CDR3 region has 14 residues. Germline CDR1 reads SGHDN; CDR2 reads FVKESK. The CDR3 nucleotides are TGTGCCAGCAGCGAAGGACAGAACGAGAACGAGCAGTACTTC. Amino acids: CASSEGQNENEQYF. Full variable domain (outside the CDR3, taken from reference TRBV14 and TRBJ2-7): EAGVTQFPSHSVIEKGQTVTLRCDPISGHDNLYWYRRVMGKEIKFLLHFVKESKQDESGMPNNRFLAERTGGTYSTLKVQPAELEDSGVYFCASSEGQNENEQYFGPGTRLTVT.

This clone was detected only a few times. V is TRBV6-5 and J is TRBJ2-1; a weak D match, TRBD2 (5 bases). Germline V gives CDR1 MNHEY, CDR2 SVGAGI. This CDR3 comprises 13 residues. V shed 6 bases and J shed 3 bases, with 9 bases lying between them. As DNA, the CDR3 is TGTGCCAGCAGCCCCGCGGGCTACAATGAGCAGTTCTTC. Its protein is CASSPAGYNEQFF.

This sequence joins TRBV25-1 and TRBJ2-1; 10 nucleotides line up with TRBD2. V lost 2 bases and J lost 7; bases outside the gene matches: 5. The germline V gene encodes CDR1 MGHDK and CDR2 SYGVNS. The CDR3 length is 15 residues. CDR3 DNA sequence: TGTGCCAGCAGTGAACTAGCGGGAGAGGGGAATGAGCAGTTCTTC. Protein product: CASSELAGEGNEQFF.

V gene TRBV7-6 combines with J gene TRBJ2-1; 9 positions match TRBD2. V dropped 1 base and J dropped 4; count of bases not matched to a gene: 5. Per germline, CDR1 SGHVS and CDR2 FNYEAQ. This CDR3 contains 16 residues. The CDR3 DNA sequence: TGTGCCAGCAGCTTAGGCGGGACTAGCAGATACAATGAGCAGTTCTTC. It specifies CASSLGGTSRYNEQFF. Drawing the rest from reference TRBV7-6 and TRBJ2-1, the complete variable domain is GAGVSQSPRYKVTKRGQDVALRCDPISGHVSLYWYRQALGQGPEFLTYFNYEAQQDKSGLPNDRFSAERPEGSISTLTIQRTEQRDSAMYRCASSLGGTSRYNEQFFGPGTRLTVL.

This sequence joins TRBV4-2 and TRBJ2-2; no firm D call. V lost 4 bases and J lost 2, with 11 bases in between. Germline-derived CDR1 and CDR2 are LGHNA and YNFKEQ. The CDR3 length is 15 residues. This CDR3 is CASSPSRYNTGELFF. The CDR3 region has the DNA TGTGCCAGCAGCCCCTCTAGGTACAACACCGGGGAGCTGTTTTTT.

This clone was counted a few times. The V call is TRBV6-1, the J call TRBJ2-1, with TRBD2 identical over 10 bases. The CDR3 runs to 13 residues. Trimming removed 4 bases from V and 15 bases from J; junction bases left unmatched: 9. Germline values: CDR1 MNHNS, CDR2 SASEGT. DNA of the CDR3: TGTGCCAGCAGTGGACAGCTAGCGGGAGCCATGTTCTTC. Its translation is CASSGQLAGAMFF.

This sequence joins TRBV7-9 and TRBJ2-3, with TRBD1 matching over 8 bases. Germline V gene data show CDR1 as SEHNR and CDR2 as FQNEAQ (reference sequence). With 4 bases clipped from V and 3 bases from J, the junction kept 12 bases outside the gene matches. The CDR3 contains 17 residues. Written as DNA, the CDR3 is TGTGCCAGCAGCTCTAGAGGACAGGGTTGGCGGACAGATACGCAGTATTTT. The encoded protein is CASSSRGQGWRTDTQYF.

The chain combines TRBV13 with TRBJ2-3; D gene uncertain. The CDR3 runs 14 residues. Trimming shortened V by 2 bases and J by 2 bases, and 8 bases separated the two germline ends. The germline V gene has CDR1 PRHDT and CDR2 FYEKMQ (reference sequence). CDR3 loop: CASSLKPVTDTQYF. In DNA form, the CDR3 reads TGTGCCAGCAGCTTAAAACCAGTCACAGATACGCAGTATTTT.

This clone was counted at least ten times. The V gene is TRBV15, the J gene TRBJ2-7, with D uncertain. The CDR3 spans 15 residues. Germline V gene lookup returns CDR1 LNHNV and CDR2 YYDKDF (reference sequence). Between the trimmed V and J ends, which lost 1 base and 2 bases, there was a span of 12 bases. CDR3 nucleotide sequence: TGTGCCACCAGCAGAGCCCTGGACCAAGCCTACGAGCAGTACTTC. Translated, it gives CATSRALDQAYEQYF.

V gene TRBV5-4 combines with J gene TRBJ2-1; D tentatively fits TRBD1 or TRBD2 (5 bases each). Germline lookup yields CDR1 SGHNT and CDR2 YYREEE (reference sequence). Trimming left V 7 bases short and J 5 bases short, with 19 bases between. CDR3 length equals 15 residues. The CDR3 nucleotides are TGTGCCAGCGGCTCGATGGGACGCCCAAACAATGAGCAGTTCTTC. Residues: CASGSMGRPNNEQFF.

This chain connects TRBV2 to TRBJ2-1; TRBD2 agrees at 10 bases. The CDR3 consists of 16 residues. J lost 2 bases, V lost 2 bases, and 3 bases had no gene match. CDR1 SNHLY and CDR2 FYNNEI come from the germline V gene. The CDR3 region has the DNA TGTGCCAGCAGTGAATACCTAGCGGGAGCCTACAATGAGCAGTTCTTC. Protein: CASSEYLAGAYNEQFF.

This clone appeared many times. The rearrangement joins TRBV29-1 to TRBJ2-5; D is unresolved. The germline V gene has CDR1 SQVTM and CDR2 ANQGSEA. V lost 0 bases and J lost 1, with 9 bases in between. CDR3 length: 14 amino acids. The CDR3 protein is CSVEDVTTQETQYF. The CDR3 region has the DNA TGCAGCGTTGAAGATGTGACGACCCAAGAGACCCAGTACTTC.

In its sample, this clone was seen a few times. The chain combines TRBV5-4 with TRBJ2-5, with D tentatively TRBD1 or TRBD2 (6 bases each). V lost 0 bases and J lost 3, with 9 bases in between. The CDR3 extends over 14 amino acids. Germline CDR1 SGHNT, CDR2 YYREEE (reference sequence). The CDR3 spells CASSLGGAEETQYF. Here the CDR3 DNA reads TGTGCCAGCAGCTTGGGGGGGGCCGAAGAGACCCAGTACTTC.

About this clone: The same CDR3 is also encoded by other DNA sequences in this sample. CDR3: CAWSGETGPQETQYF. The CDR3 nucleotides are TGTGCCTGGAGTGGGGAGACAGGGCCCCAAGAGACCCAGTACTTC. The chain combines TRBV30 with TRBJ2-5; 7 bases fit TRBD1. The ends lost 1 base at V and 1 base at J; junction bases unmatched: 6. The CDR3 totals 15 residues. Germline V gene sequence: CDR1 GTSNPN, CDR2 SVGIG (reference sequence).

The chain joins TRBV30 to TRBJ1-5; no clear D gene. The germline V gene has CDR1 GTSNPN and CDR2 SVGIG (reference sequence). The CDR3 runs to 10 residues. V shed 5 bases and J shed 9 bases, with 8 bases lying between them. The CDR3: CAWWPVPQHF. CDR3 in DNA: TGTGCCTGGTGGCCGGTGCCCCAGCATTTT.

V and J are TRBV5-6 and TRBJ1-4; no clear D. V lost 1 base, J lost 2 bases, and 3 bases lay in between. From germline, CDR1 is SGHDT and CDR2 YYEEEE. CDR3 length equals 13 residues. The CDR3 reads CASSLSTNEKLFF. The CDR3 DNA is TGTGCCAGCAGCTTGTCGACTAATGAAAAACTGTTTTTT.

This clone has at least ten counts. The V gene is TRBV9, the J gene TRBJ2-6; the D is unclear. The CDR3 loop spans 15 amino acids. Germline V gives CDR1 SGDLS, CDR2 YYNGEE. V lost 5 bases and J lost 0, with 9 bases in between. In DNA, the CDR3 is TGTGCCAGCAGTCCTAGTTCCTCTGGGGCCAACGTCCTGACTTTC. It translates to CASSPSSSGANVLTF.